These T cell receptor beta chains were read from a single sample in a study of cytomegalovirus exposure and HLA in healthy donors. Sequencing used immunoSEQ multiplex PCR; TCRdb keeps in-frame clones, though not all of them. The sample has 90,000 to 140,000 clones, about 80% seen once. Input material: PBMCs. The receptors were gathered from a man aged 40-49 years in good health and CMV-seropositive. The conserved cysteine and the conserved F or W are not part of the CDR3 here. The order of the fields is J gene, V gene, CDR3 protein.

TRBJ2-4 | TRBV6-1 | VTGGGYIQY
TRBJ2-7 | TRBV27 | ASRSTSGSPYEQY
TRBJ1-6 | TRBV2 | ASSEAPRSYNSPLH
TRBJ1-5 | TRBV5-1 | ASSLEGGLNQPQH
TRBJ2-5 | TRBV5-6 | ASTHRGGTYQETQY
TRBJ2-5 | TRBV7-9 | ASSPQFFIAGGTETQY
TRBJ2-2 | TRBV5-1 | ASSLGHGPGGNTGELF
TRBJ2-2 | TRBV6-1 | ASSRTDRDTGELF
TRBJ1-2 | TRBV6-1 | ASRRGGIYGYT
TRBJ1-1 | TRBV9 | ASSLGGRTEAF
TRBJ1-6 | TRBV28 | ASSSETGQGYSPLH
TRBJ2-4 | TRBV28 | ASSSPGKNSQY
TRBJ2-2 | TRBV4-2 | ASSQESGLTGELF
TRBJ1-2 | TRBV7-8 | ASSFLNAGLGYT
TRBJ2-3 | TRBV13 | ASSLGQGRSYTDTQY
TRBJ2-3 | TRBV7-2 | ASSLRNRGPYGDTQY
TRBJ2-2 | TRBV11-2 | ASSFFLKKGRTDAGELF
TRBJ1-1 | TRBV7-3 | ASSPGPGQGMNTEAF
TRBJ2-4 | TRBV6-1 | ASSPEPTGGSSQY
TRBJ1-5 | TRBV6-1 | ASSTTGASNQPQH
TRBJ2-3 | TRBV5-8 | ASSPRTSGTDTQY
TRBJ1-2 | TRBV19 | ASTGSLGQANYGYT
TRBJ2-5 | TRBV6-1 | ASSPFIAGQETQY
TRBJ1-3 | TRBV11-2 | ASSSSTGFGNTIY
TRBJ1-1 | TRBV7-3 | ASSPGTGLNTEAF
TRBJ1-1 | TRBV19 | ASSAPGQLVSEAF
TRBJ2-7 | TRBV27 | ASSRADGYEQY
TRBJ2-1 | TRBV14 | ASSQGYYNEQF
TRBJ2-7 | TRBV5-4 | ASSEMDSKAYEQY
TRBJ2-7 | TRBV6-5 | ASRSPGGRAYEQY
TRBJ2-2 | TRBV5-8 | ASSQEIGTAEYTGELF
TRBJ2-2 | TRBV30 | AWSVLFRPANTGELF
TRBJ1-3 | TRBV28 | ASSSQDRGGGNTIY
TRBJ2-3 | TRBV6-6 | ASSYTLADFGDTQY
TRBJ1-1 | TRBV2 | ASTRRGQPNTEAF
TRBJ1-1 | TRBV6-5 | ASRQGGTEAF
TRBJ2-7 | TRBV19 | ASRLGGGDYEQY
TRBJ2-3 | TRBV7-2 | ASRRTSTDFTDTQY
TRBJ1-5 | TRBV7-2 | ASSLAGGGNQPQH
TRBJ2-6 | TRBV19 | ASSPTAGANGLT
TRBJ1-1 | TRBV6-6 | ASSPRPGQGAAEAF
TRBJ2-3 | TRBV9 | ASSARKHRGRITDTQY
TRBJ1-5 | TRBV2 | ASSEALGPGDNQPQH
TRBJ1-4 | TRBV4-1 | ASSQPYRGGEKLF
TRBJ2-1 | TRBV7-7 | ASSPRTSGSSYNEQF
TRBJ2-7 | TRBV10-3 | AISDSGQGSYEQY
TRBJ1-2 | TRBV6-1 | ASTRQAPGGYT
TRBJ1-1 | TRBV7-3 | ASSPPWTVNTEAF
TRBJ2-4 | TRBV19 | ASAPGQFKNSQY
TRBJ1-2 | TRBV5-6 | ASSVWGPYGYT
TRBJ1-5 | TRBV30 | AWSRGGRLGNQPQH
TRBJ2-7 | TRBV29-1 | SVADSSYEQY
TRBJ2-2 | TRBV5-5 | ASSFAGVGTGELF
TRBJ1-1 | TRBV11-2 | ASSLETQRLNTEAF
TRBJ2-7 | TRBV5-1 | ASSLAALAGVSEQY